The text below deals with one T cell receptor beta chain. Its antigen remains unidentified. The sample comes from a study of cytomegalovirus exposure and HLA in healthy donors. Germline V gives CDR1 SGHRS, CDR2 YFSETQ. The CDR3 is made up of 15 amino acids. Germline trimming cut 3 bases from V and 4 bases from J; bases unmatched to any gene: 3. Study results and caveats: Near-uniform donor sequencing depth was presumed by presence/absence analyses. A missense variant in DCLRE1C was later tied to TCR beta V- and J-gene trimming.

It was with 60 Vbeta and 13 Jbeta primers that the PCR ran. Sequencing used immunoSEQ multiplex PCR; TCRdb keeps in-frame clones, though not all of them. The sample's table shows about 160,000 clones. The rearrangement links TRBV5-1 to TRBJ2-5; 13 bases are a match to TRBD2. This clonotype was sampled from a man younger than 45 in good health and CMV-seronegative. The sample consisted of PBMCs. The CDR3 spells CASSSTSGRAETQYF. CDR3 DNA sequence: TGCGCCAGCAGCTCAACTAGCGGGAGGGCAGAGACCCAGTACTTC. Using reference TRBV5-1 and TRBJ2-5 for the parts outside the CDR3, the full variable domain is KAGVTQTPRYLIKTRGQQVTLSCSPISGHRSVSWYQQTPGQGLQFLFEYFSETQRNKGNFPGRFSGRQFSNSRSEMNVSTLELGDSALYLCASSSTSGRAETQYFGPGTRLLVL.